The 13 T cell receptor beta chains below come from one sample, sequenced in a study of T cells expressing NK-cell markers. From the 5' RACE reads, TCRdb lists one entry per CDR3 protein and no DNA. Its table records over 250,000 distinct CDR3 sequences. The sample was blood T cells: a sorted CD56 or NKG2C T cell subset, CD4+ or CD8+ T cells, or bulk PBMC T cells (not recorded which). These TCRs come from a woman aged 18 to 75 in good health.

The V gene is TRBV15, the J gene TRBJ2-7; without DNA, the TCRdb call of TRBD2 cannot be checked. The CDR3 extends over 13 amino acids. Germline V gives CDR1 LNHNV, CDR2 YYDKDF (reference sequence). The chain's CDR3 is CATSSPPFSQQYF. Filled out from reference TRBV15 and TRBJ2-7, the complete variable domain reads DAMVIQNPRYQVTQFGKPVTLSCSQTLNHNVMYWYQQKSSQAPKLLFHYYDKDFNNEADTPDNFQSRRPNTSFCFLDIRSPGLGDTAMYLCATSSPPFSQQYFGPGTRLTVT.

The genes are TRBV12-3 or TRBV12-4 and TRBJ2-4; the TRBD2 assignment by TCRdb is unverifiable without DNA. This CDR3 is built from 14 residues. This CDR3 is CASRAGGNQNIQYF.

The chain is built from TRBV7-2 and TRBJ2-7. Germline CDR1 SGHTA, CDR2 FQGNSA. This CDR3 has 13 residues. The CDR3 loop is CASSLVSTNEQYF.

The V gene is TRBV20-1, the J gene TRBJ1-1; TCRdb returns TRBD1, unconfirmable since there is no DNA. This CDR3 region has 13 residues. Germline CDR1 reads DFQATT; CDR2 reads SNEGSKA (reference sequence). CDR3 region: CSAGTVVNTEAFF.

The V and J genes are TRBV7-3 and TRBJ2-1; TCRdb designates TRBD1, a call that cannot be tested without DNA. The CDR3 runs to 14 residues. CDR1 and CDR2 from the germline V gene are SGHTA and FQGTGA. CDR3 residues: CASSSSRGYNEQFF.

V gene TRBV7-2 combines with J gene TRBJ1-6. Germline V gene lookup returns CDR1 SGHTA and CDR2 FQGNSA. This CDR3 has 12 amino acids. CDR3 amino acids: CASSLGVSPLHF.

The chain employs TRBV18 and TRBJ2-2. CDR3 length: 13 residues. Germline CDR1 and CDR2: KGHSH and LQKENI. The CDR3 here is CASSPAGTGELFF.

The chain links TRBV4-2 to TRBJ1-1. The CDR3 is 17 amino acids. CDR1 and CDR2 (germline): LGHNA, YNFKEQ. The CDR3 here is CASSQDKAGVGNTEAFF.

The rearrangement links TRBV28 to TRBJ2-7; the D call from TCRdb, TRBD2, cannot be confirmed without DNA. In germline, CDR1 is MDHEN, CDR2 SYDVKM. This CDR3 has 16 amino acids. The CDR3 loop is CASSLSLGGPIYEQYF.

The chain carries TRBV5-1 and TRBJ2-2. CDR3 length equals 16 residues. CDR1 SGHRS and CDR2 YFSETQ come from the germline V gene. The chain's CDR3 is CASSLALWENAGELFF.

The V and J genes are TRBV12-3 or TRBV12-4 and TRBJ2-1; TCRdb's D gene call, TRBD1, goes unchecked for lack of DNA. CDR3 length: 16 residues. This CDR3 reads CATRRGGSSSYNEQFF.

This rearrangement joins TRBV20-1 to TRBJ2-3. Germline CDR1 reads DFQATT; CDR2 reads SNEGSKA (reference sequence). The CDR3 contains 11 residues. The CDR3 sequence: CSASVEDTQYF.

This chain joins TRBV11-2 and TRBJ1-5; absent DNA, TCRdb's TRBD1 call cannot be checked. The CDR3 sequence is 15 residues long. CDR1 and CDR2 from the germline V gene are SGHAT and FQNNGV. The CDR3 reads CASSFGGGRSQPQHF.